This TCR beta chain stems from a study of a mutant IDH1 vaccine in newly diagnosed glioma. Remarks on this clone: Its matching antigen is unknown.

Only in-frame clones appear in the TCRdb table, and some are missing; sequencing was by immunoSEQ multiplex PCR. The top ten hold 10% to 15% of the sample, which has tens of thousands of clones, 76% seen once. Time point specified: week 35, safety follow-up. Doses of 300 ug of mutant IDH1 20-mer peptide were given with topical imiquimod. Germline CDR1 is SGHTA and CDR2 is FQGNSA. The CDR3 sequence is 15 residues long. Trimming left V 4 bases short and J 0 bases short, with 10 bases between. The origin of this receptor is a man aged 40-49 years with glioma. The sample here was PBMCs, taken from a glioma patient whose treatment included an IDH1 peptide vaccine. The rearrangement uses TRBV7-2 and TRBJ2-1, with D maybe TRBD1 (5 bases). The CDR3 protein is CASSSDSSSYNEQFF. The CDR3 DNA reads as TGTGCCAGCAGCTCCGACAGTAGCTCCTACAATGAGCAGTTCTTC.